These 17 T cell receptor beta chains were all obtained from the same sample, sequenced in a study of blood T cell repertoires in COVID-19. Generated by immunoSEQ multiplex PCR, the TCRdb table keeps only in-frame clones and is missing some. The profile shows tens of thousands of clones, 65% to 90% of them singletons. Sequenced material: peripheral blood. The receptors shown here come from a man aged 55 to 70 with acute or convalescent COVID-19.

V and J are TRBV15 and TRBJ2-1; D remains unclear. The CDR3 is 13 residues long. The V end was cut by 1 base, the J end by 6 bases, with 7 bases between. CDR1 LNHNV and CDR2 YYDKDF come from the germline V gene (reference sequence). The DNA of the CDR3 is TGTGCCACCAGCAGAGTGACTGTCAATGAGCAGTTCTTC. The encoded protein is CATSRVTVNEQFF.

This clone was counted between two and nine times. The chain combines TRBV7-9 with TRBJ1-2; D may be TRBD1 (5 bases). Deletions cut 2 bases from V and 2 bases from J, with 18 bases between. CDR1 SEHNR and CDR2 FQNEAQ come from the germline V gene (reference sequence). The CDR3 sequence is 17 residues long. The CDR3 protein is CASSLIQGRGRNYGYTF. CDR3 bases: TGTGCCAGCAGCTTAATTCAGGGAAGGGGAAGAAACTATGGCTACACCTTC.

V and J are TRBV7-2 and TRBJ2-1; 8 nucleotides align to TRBD2. Trimming took 7 bases from V and 7 from J; bases not matched to a gene: 15. The CDR3 sequence is 16 residues long. The germline V gene has CDR1 SGHTA and CDR2 FQGNSA. In DNA, the CDR3 is TGTGCCAGCACTGTAGGGGTGTTAGCGGGGAAGAATGAGCAGTTCTTC. Translating it yields CASTVGVLAGKNEQFF.

J is TRBJ1-2 and V is TRBV7-6; a weak D match, TRBD1 (5 bases). This CDR3 spans 15 amino acids. V dropped 1 base and J dropped 0 bases, with 9 bases sitting between them. Germline CDR1 SGHVS, CDR2 FNYEAQ. In DNA, the CDR3 is TGTGCCAGCAGCTTAGATGACAGAGCTAACTATGGCTACACCTTC. Translation gives CASSLDDRANYGYTF.

V is TRBV18 and J is TRBJ2-7; weak D call: TRBD2 (6 bases). Germline V gene lookup returns CDR1 KGHSH and CDR2 LQKENI. The V end lost 3 bases, the J end lost 3 bases, and 9 bases lay between the germline ends. The CDR3 sequence is 13 residues long. CDR3 nucleotides: TGTGCCAGCTCACCCGGGAGCCTCTACGAGCAGTACGTC. Residues: CASSPGSLYEQYV.

V is TRBV7-2 and J is TRBJ1-3, with no clear D. V lost 4 bases, J lost 4 bases, and 14 bases lay in between. CDR3 length equals 15 residues. Germline values: CDR1 SGHTA, CDR2 FQGNSA. This CDR3 reads CASSSGLTLGNTIYF. The DNA for the CDR3 is TGTGCCAGCAGCTCGGGATTGACCCTAGGAAACACCATATATTTT.

This clone has more than one count but fewer than ten. This chain links TRBV7-8 with TRBJ1-1; 9 positions match TRBD1. J was trimmed by 4 bases and V by 5 bases; bases with no gene match: 5. Per the germline V gene, CDR1 is SGHVS and CDR2 is FQNEAQ. CDR3 length equals 14 residues. CDR3: CASSHRGRFTEAFF. CDR3 bases: TGTGCCAGCAGCCACAGGGGGCGTTTCACTGAAGCTTTCTTT.

Only a few counts were recorded for this clone. This chain connects TRBV7-2 to TRBJ1-1, with unresolved D. V was clipped by 2 bases and J by 6 bases, with 10 bases between them. Per germline, CDR1 SGHTA and CDR2 FQGNSA. CDR3 length: 13 amino acids. The CDR3 here is CASSLRVEAEAFF. Here the CDR3 DNA reads TGTGCCAGCAGCTTACGGGTGGAGGCTGAAGCTTTCTTT.

J is TRBJ2-3 and V is TRBV5-5, with TRBD1 as a possible D gene (5 bases). V was pared by 4 bases and J by 9 bases, with 12 bases between. This CDR3 has 12 amino acids. Germline V gene sequence: CDR1 SGHKS, CDR2 YYEKEE (reference sequence). CDR3 sequence (DNA): TGTGCCAGCAGCAACTCACCAGGGACGCAGTATTTT. Translating it yields CASSNSPGTQYF.

This clone was recorded a few times. This chain links TRBV6-4 with TRBJ1-5; TRBD1 aligns across 10 bases. Germline CDR1 and CDR2: MRHNA and SNTAGT. CDR3 length: 15 residues. With 6 bases clipped from V and 4 bases from J, the junction kept 6 bases outside the gene matches. The CDR3 protein is CASSQDRGPNQPQHF. The CDR3 bases are TGTGCCAGCAGCCAAGACAGGGGGCCTAATCAGCCCCAGCATTTT.

J is TRBJ1-1 and V is TRBV11-2; possibly TRBD1 for D (5 bases). CDR1 is SGHAT and CDR2 is FQNNGV in the germline V gene. This CDR3 region has 14 residues. The germline V and J ends were trimmed by 5 bases and 4 bases, with 14 bases remaining between them. Written as DNA, the CDR3 is TGTGCCAGCAGCGTATTGCGGGGGTCCACTGAAGCTTTCTTT. Its protein product is CASSVLRGSTEAFF.

A remark on this clone: Other DNA sequences in this sample translate to the same CDR3. The genes are TRBV7-2 and TRBJ2-2, with 10 nucleotides matching TRBD1. The V and J ends lost 2 bases and 5 bases, in that order; junction bases with no gene match: 5. Per germline, CDR1 SGHTA and CDR2 FQGNSA. CDR3 length: 16 residues. The CDR3 DNA reads as TGTGCCAGCAGCTTACGCCGGGGACAGGGGACCGGGGAGCTGTTTTTT. Protein sequence: CASSLRRGQGTGELFF.

The genes are TRBV28 and TRBJ1-5; the D is unclear. The CDR3 has 14 residues. Trimming left V 2 bases short and J 9 bases short, with 14 bases between. Germline CDR1 and CDR2: MDHEN and SYDVKM. CDR3: CASSLLTRAGPQHF. The CDR3 bases are TGTGCCAGCAGTTTACTGACCCGGGCGGGGCCCCAGCATTTT.

The rearrangement links TRBV7-6 to TRBJ1-1; TRBD1 agrees at 7 bases. Germline loops: CDR1 SGHVS, CDR2 FNYEAQ. This CDR3 comprises 16 residues. Trimming took 2 bases from V and 5 from J; bases not matched to a gene: 11. The CDR3 bases are TGTGCCAGCAGCTTATTAGGGGGCGCGATTGGGACTGAAGCTTTCTTT. Its translation is CASSLLGGAIGTEAFF.

This clone occurred a few times. The rearrangement joins TRBV19 to TRBJ1-4; TRBD1 is a possible D gene (5 bases). Per germline, CDR1 LNHDA and CDR2 SQIVND (reference sequence). Trimming shortened V by 5 bases and J by 5 bases, and 15 bases separated the two germline ends. The CDR3 is 15 residues long. The CDR3 spells CASSPSGFANEKLFF. The CDR3 bases are TGTGCCAGTAGTCCTTCAGGGTTCGCCAATGAAAAACTGTTTTTT.

V is TRBV5-6 and J is TRBJ2-5; 7 bases match TRBD2. The CDR3 spans 15 residues. Per the germline V gene, CDR1 is SGHDT and CDR2 is YYEEEE. The V gene end was trimmed by 3 bases and the J gene end by 3 bases; junction bases not matched to a gene: 8. The CDR3 reads CASSWSPGGEETQYF. The CDR3 nucleotides are TGTGCCAGCAGCTGGTCCCCGGGGGGAGAAGAGACCCAGTACTTC.

This clone was detected only a few times. The V call is TRBV28, the J call TRBJ2-1, with D perhaps TRBD2 (5 bases). Germline V gene sequence: CDR1 MDHEN, CDR2 SYDVKM. The CDR3 is 15 amino acids. The germline V and J ends were trimmed by 2 bases and 4 bases, with 12 bases remaining between them. CDR3 region: CASSLRGSRYNEQFF. DNA of the CDR3: TGTGCCAGCAGTTTACGGGGTAGCCGGTACAATGAGCAGTTCTTC.